A selection of T cell receptor beta chains follows, all from one sample in a study of glioma-infiltrating T cells. TCRdb fed the multiplex PCR reads into MiXCR, producing one record per CDR3 protein. This sample has approximately 110,000 distinct CDR3 sequences, with approximately 25% found just once. The sequencing sample was made of glioma tissue, nonneoplastic brain tissue, or PBMCs (not recorded which). These receptors came from a human donor with low-grade glioma or glioblastoma, undergoing nonglioma brain surgery, or in good health (not recorded which). Both conserved end residues are part of each CDR3. Each record gives: CDR3 protein, CDR3 DNA, D gene, J gene, clone size, CDR3 length, V gene. A D gene is named only where the DNA matches it firmly. Expanded clones get a size class; other rows say once, few or many, or leave the size out.

CASIQETQGVYEQYF | TGCGCCAGCATCCAAGAGACACAGGGCGTTTACGAGCAGTACTTC | NA | TRBJ2-7 | NA | 15 | TRBV4-1
CATSDPGKGTDTQYF | TGTGCCACCAGTGACCCAGGGAAGGGCACAGATACGCAGTATTTT | NA | TRBJ2-3 | many | 15 | TRBV24-1
CASSYSPERRLPDTQYF | TGTGCCAGCAGTTACAGCCCGGAGAGAAGACTACCAGATACGCAGTATTTT | NA | TRBJ2-3 | many | 17 | TRBV6-6
CASSLVVADTQYF | TGTGCCAGCAGCTTAGTAGTCGCAGATACGCAGTATTTT | NA | TRBJ2-3 | many | 13 | TRBV11-2
CASSTGGNEQFF | TGTGCCAGCAGCACCGGGGGGAATGAGCAGTTCTTC | TRBD2 | TRBJ2-1 | many | 12 | TRBV7-9
CASSRTGLAGVYSEQFF | TGCGCCAGCAGCCGGACGGGACTAGCGGGAGTCTACAGTGAGCAGTTCTTC | TRBD2 | TRBJ2-1 | NA | 17 | TRBV5-1
CSARNRLAVSTDTQYF | TGCAGTGCTAGGAATCGACTAGCTGTTAGCACAGATACGCAGTATTTT | TRBD2 | TRBJ2-3 | many | 16 | TRBV20-1
CASSSRRTGVLETQYF | TGTGCCAGCAGCTCCAGACGGACAGGGGTTTTAGAGACCCAGTACTTC | TRBD1 | TRBJ2-5 | many | 16 | TRBV12-3/TRBV12-4
CASSLVGVASAGELFF | TGCGCCAGCAGCTTGGTCGGCGTGGCTTCGGCCGGGGAGCTGTTTTTT | NA | TRBJ2-2 | many | 16 | TRBV5-1
CASSRTEANYGYTF | TGTGCCAGCAGCCGGACCGAAGCTAACTATGGCTACACCTTC | NA | TRBJ1-2 | many | 14 | TRBV6-1
CASSYSSVGAKNIQYF | TGTGCCAGCAGTTACTCGAGTGTCGGAGCCAAAAACATTCAGTACTTC | NA | TRBJ2-4 | many | 16 | TRBV6-2/TRBV6-3
CASSLGLGQETQYF | TGTGCCAGCAGCCTAGGACTGGGACAAGAGACCCAGTACTTC | NA | TRBJ2-5 | many | 14 | TRBV3-1
CASGYSELAGVYNEQFF | TGTGCCAGCGGTTACTCCGAGCTAGCGGGGGTTTACAATGAGCAGTTCTTC | TRBD2 | TRBJ2-1 | NA | 17 | TRBV6-2/TRBV6-3
CASSQPSASSTDTQYF | TGTGCCAGCAGCCAACCTAGCGCCTCTAGCACAGATACGCAGTATTTT | NA | TRBJ2-3 | many | 16 | TRBV4-2
CASTTEGQGAFEQYF | TGTGCCAGCACAACAGAGGGACAGGGGGCTTTCGAGCAGTACTTC | TRBD1 | TRBJ2-7 | many | 15 | TRBV28
CASSTGAVDTQYF | TGTGCCAGCAGCACAGGGGCGGTAGATACGCAGTATTTT | TRBD1 | TRBJ2-3 | many | 13 | TRBV7-9
CASSARESRFF | TGTGCCAGCAGTGCGCGCGAAAGTAGGTTTTTT | NA | TRBJ1-4 | many | 11 | TRBV2
CAIADSRNPGRPQHF | TGTGCCATCGCCGACAGTCGGAACCCAGGGCGGCCCCAGCATTTT | NA | TRBJ1-5 | many | 15 | TRBV24-1
CASSSLAGKFYEQYF | TGTGCCAGCAGCTCGCTAGCGGGAAAGTTCTACGAGCAGTACTTC | TRBD2 | TRBJ2-7 | many | 15 | TRBV7-6
CATSDADGTDTQYF | TGTGCCACCAGTGATGCCGACGGTACAGATACGCAGTATTTT | NA | TRBJ2-3 | many | 14 | TRBV24-1
CSTPVTGQPNTEAFF | TGCAGCACACCAGTTACGGGACAGCCGAACACTGAAGCTTTCTTT | TRBD1 | TRBJ1-1 | few | 15 | TRBV29-1
CASSEAGVGTDTQYF | TGTGCCAGTAGTGAAGCGGGAGTTGGCACAGATACGCAGTATTTT | TRBD2 | TRBJ2-3 | many | 15 | TRBV19
CATRGTLDTQYF | TGTGCCACTAGGGGTACCCTAGATACGCAGTATTTT | NA | TRBJ2-3 | once | 12 | TRBV19
CASSSRKAGVGTDTQYF | TGTGCCAGCAGTTCACGGAAAGCGGGAGTCGGCACAGATACGCAGTATTTT | TRBD2 | TRBJ2-3 | many | 17 | TRBV28
CSARVTDTNEKLFF | TGCAGTGCTAGGGTAACGGACACTAATGAAAAACTGTTTTTT | NA | TRBJ1-4 | many | 14 | TRBV20-1
CASSQESMYGTDTQYF | TGCGCCAGCAGCCAAGAGAGCATGTATGGCACAGATACGCAGTATTTT | NA | TRBJ2-3 | NA | 16 | TRBV4-1
CASRWEKDEKLLF | TGTGCCAGCAGATGGGAAAAAGACGAAAAACTGCTTTTT | NA | TRBJ1-4 | once | 13 | TRBV7-2
CAWSVQDYSAEAFF | TGTGCCTGGAGTGTCCAAGATTACTCCGCTGAAGCTTTCTTT | NA | TRBJ1-1 | NA | 14 | TRBV30
CASSYDSYNEQFF | TGTGCCAGCAGTTATGACAGCTACAATGAGCAGTTCTTC | NA | TRBJ2-1 | many | 13 | TRBV6-1
CSARDREYQETQYF | TGCAGTGCTAGAGACAGGGAGTACCAAGAGACCCAGTACTTC | NA | TRBJ2-5 | many | 14 | TRBV20-1
CAWSDTRGDTEAFF | TGTGCCTGGAGCGATACCCGGGGGGACACTGAAGCTTTCTTT | NA | TRBJ1-1 | NA | 14 | TRBV30
CASSPLGANVLTF | TGTGCCAGCAGCCCCCTCGGGGCCAACGTCCTGACTTTC | NA | TRBJ2-6 | few | 13 | TRBV3-1
CASSPGLAGVRSLNEQFF | TGTGCCAGCTCACCGGGACTAGCGGGAGTCCGAAGTTTAAATGAGCAGTTCTTC | TRBD2 | TRBJ2-1 | many | 18 | TRBV18
CASRGLGGDYEQYF | TGTGCCAGCAGGGGGCTCGGGGGGGATTACGAGCAGTACTTC | TRBD2 | TRBJ2-7 | many | 14 | TRBV6-1